This T cell receptor (beta chain) was captured by sequencing in a study of cytotoxic CD8 clonotypes in ibrutinib-treated CLL. The CDR3 loop spans 15 amino acids. CDR1 and CDR2 (germline): SGHNT, YENEEA. The V and J ends lost 6 bases and 7 bases respectively, with 19 bases between them. TCRdb keeps only in-frame clones here, not all; method: immunoSEQ multiplex PCR. The sample includes hundreds of thousands of clones, over 55% of them seen just once. V gene TRBV11-3 combines with J gene TRBJ2-1; D not certain. This TCR was recovered from a human donor with chronic lymphocytic leukemia. Sequenced material: PBMCs, taken after 36 months of ibrutinib treatment. The DNA of the CDR3 is TGTGCCAGCAGTTTAACGGCCCTCTCAACTAATGAGCAGTTCTTC. Its translation: CASSLTALSTNEQFF.